This TCR beta chain was recovered during a study of shared clonotypes between healthy human individuals. The overall study: Those who served as donors were a couple of women and a few men between the ages of 18 and 49.

About this clone: Antigen: not known.

The CDR3 runs 14 residues. The V gene lost 1 base and the J gene lost 1 base, with 8 bases spanning the gap. The germline V gene encodes CDR1 SEHNR and CDR2 FQNEAQ (reference sequence). Broader study findings: As a rule, naive subsets had a larger estimated richness than memory subsets.

Repertoires were generated with immunoSEQ multiplex PCR, while TCRdb's copy carries only in-frame clones and drops some. The sample shows some 1.1 million clones, roughly 77% of them seen only once. V is TRBV7-9 and J is TRBJ2-7, with unresolved D. Material: memory CD4+ T cells from PBMCs. Subset of the sample: CD45RA-negative fraction. This receptor was identified in a man younger than 35 in good health. Some clones in this sample may be carry-over from other donors' samples. The CDR3, as DNA: TGTGCCAGCAGCTTAGACGGAACTTCCTACGAGCAGTACTTC. This gives the protein CASSLDGTSYEQYF.